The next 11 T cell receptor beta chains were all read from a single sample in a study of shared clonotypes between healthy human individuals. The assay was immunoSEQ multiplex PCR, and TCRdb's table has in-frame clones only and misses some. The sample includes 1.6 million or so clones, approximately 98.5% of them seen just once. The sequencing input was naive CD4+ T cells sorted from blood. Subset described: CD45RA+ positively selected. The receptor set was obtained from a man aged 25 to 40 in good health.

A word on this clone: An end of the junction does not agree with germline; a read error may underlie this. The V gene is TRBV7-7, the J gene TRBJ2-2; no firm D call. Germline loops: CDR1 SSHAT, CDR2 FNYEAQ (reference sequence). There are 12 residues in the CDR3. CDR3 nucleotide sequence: TGTGCTAGCAGCTCGAACACCGGGGAGCTGTTTTTT. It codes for CASSSNTGELFF.

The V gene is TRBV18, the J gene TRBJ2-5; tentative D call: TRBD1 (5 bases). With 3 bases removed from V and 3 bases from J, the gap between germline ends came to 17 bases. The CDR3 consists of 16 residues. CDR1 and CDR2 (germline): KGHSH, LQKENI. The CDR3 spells CASSPVAGSGEETQYF. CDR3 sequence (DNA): TGTGCCAGCTCACCGGTGGCAGGGTCTGGGGAAGAGACCCAGTACTTC.

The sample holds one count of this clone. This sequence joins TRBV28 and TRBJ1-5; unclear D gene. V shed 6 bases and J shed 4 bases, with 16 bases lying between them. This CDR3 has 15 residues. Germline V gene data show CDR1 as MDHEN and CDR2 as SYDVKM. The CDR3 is CASSPVAGRNQPQHF. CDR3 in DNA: TGTGCCAGCAGCCCCGTGGCAGGCCGTAATCAGCCCCAGCATTTT. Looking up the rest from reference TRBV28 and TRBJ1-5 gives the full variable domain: DVKVTQSSRYLVKRTGEKVFLECVQDMDHENMFWYRQDPGLGLRLIYFSYDVKMKEKGDIPEGYSVSREKKERFSLILESASTNQTSMYLCASSPVAGRNQPQHFGDGTRLSIL.

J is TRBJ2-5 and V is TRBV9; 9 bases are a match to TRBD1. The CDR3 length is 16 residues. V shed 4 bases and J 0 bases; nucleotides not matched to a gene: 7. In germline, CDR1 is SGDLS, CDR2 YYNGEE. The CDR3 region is CASSQTGGPYQETQYF. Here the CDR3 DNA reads TGTGCCAGCAGCCAGACAGGGGGACCGTACCAAGAGACCCAGTACTTC. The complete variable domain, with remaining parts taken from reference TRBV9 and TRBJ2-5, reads DSGVTQTPKHLITATGQRVTLRCSPRSGDLSVYWYQQSLDQGLQFLIQYYNGEERAKGNILERFSAQQFPDLHSELNLSSLELGDSALYFCASSQTGGPYQETQYFGPGTRLLVL.

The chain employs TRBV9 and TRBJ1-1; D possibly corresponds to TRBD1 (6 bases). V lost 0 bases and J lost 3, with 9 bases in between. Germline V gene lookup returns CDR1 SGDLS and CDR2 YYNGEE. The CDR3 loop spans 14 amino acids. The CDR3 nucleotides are TGTGCCAGCAGCGTAGGTCACAGGGACACTGAAGCTTTCTTT. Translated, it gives CASSVGHRDTEAFF. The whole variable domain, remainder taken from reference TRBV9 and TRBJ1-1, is DSGVTQTPKHLITATGQRVTLRCSPRSGDLSVYWYQQSLDQGLQFLIQYYNGEERAKGNILERFSAQQFPDLHSELNLSSLELGDSALYFCASSVGHRDTEAFFGQGTRLTVV.

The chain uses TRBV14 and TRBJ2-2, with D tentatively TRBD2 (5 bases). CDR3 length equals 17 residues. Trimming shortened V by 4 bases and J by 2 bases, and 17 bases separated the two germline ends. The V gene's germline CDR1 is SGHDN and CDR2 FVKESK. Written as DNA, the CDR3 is TGTGCCAGCAGCCTTATAGCGACTCGACATAACACCGGGGAGCTGTTTTTT. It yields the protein CASSLIATRHNTGELFF.

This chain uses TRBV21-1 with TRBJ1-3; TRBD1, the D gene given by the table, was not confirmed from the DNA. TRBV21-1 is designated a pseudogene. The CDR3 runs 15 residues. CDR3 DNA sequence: TGTGCCAGCAGCAAAGGAAGGGGCTCTGGAAACACCATATATTTT. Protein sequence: CASSKGRGSGNTIYF.

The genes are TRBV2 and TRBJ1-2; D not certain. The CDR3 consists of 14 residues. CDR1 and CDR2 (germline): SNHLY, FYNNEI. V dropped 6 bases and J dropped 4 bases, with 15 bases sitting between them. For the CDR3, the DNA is TGTGCCAGCAGGGACCAGAGTTATTCCTATGGCTACACCTTC. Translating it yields CASRDQSYSYGYTF.

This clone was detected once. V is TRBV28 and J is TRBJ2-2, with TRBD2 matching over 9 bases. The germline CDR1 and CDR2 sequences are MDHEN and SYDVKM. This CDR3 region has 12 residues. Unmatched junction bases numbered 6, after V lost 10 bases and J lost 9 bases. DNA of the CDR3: TGTGCCATCGGGACTAGCTATTGGGAGCTGTTTTTT. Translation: CAIGTSYWELFF.

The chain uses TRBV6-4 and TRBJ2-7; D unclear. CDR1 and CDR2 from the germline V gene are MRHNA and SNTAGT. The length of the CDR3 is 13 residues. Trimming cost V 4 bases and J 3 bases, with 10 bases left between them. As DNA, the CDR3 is TGTGCCAGCAGTGTCGCTTGGGGCTACGAGCAGTACTTC. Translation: CASSVAWGYEQYF.

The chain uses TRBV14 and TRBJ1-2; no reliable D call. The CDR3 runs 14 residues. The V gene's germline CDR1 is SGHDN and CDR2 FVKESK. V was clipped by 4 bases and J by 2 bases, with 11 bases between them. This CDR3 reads CASSRDLGNYGYTF. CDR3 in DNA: TGTGCCAGCAGCCGGGATCTGGGGAACTATGGCTACACCTTC.